The clone carrying this T cell receptor beta chain appeared once. Its cognate antigen is unknown. The data originate from a study of T cell repertoires and HLA-DP antigens. Study overall: CD4+ T cells were cocultured with HeLa cells expressing HLA-DP.

The assay was immunoSEQ multiplex PCR, and TCRdb's table has in-frame clones only and misses some. This table has around 90,000 clones, 86% appearing once. V lost 3 bases to trimming and J lost 6 bases, with 9 bases between them. Germline loops: CDR1 MDHEN, CDR2 SYDVKM. CDR3 length: 13 residues. Negative selection yielded untouched CD4+ T cells of average about 98% purity. The chain joins TRBV28 to TRBJ1-5, with D uncertain. Material for sequencing was CD4+ T cells from PBMCs. The TCR sequence derives from a man in his fifties in good health and CMV-seronegative. In DNA form, the CDR3 reads TGTGCCAGCAGTTTGCGGGGAAGTCAGCCCCAGCATTTT. It specifies CASSLRGSQPQHF.